This T cell receptor beta chain was profiled in a study of CD8 T cells in ankylosing spondylitis (dated by TCRdb to the late 2010s). Study-level background: T cell receptor beta repertoires were profiled in healthy donors and ankylosing spondylitis patients so that disease-linked TCR variants could be found. The full study cohort was made up of about 25 ankylosing spondylitis patients and some 100 healthy donors. Peripheral blood was sampled, and synovial fluid was also collected from ankylosing spondylitis patients.

From the cysteine up to the phenylalanine, the CDR3 has a length of 11 residues. The entry retains the CDR3 DNA only, 33 bases that are in frame from base 1. Results the study describes overall, beyond this receptor: A TCR beta motif of several highly homologous amino acid variants appeared characteristic of blood from ankylosing spondylitis patients. Significant enrichment of the disease-linked clones was reported in matched synovial fluid samples from ankylosing spondylitis patients. Some of the motif variants had been reported before in the synovial fluid and blood of reactive arthritis patients, a finding that suggests common disease-initiation mechanisms. The disease-linked clones had a CD8+ phenotype and were found at relatively low frequencies in peripheral blood.

The listed sequencing device is Illumina HiSeq 2500. Quantitative 5'-RACE with molecular barcodes was used to prepare TCR beta libraries. As for the authors' bioinformatics: A new computational method based on a probabilistic model of VDJ rearrangement was used to identify disease-linked TCR variants. TCRdb handled the public reads itself, with Q25 trimming in fastp and clone calling in MiXCR, and kept productive beta chains. Entries that share a CDR3 protein sequence are merged under the most common genes and DNA. The V and J calls were not made by the authors but by TCRdb's processing. The sample includes around 770,000 distinct CDR3 sequences, with 10% to 15% observed a single time. The ten largest make up more than 0.5% of the sample. A remark on this clonotype: It lacks a known antigen. No qualities accompany the bases; no much larger clone lies one base away.

The TCR originated in a male donor with ankylosing spondylitis. The rearranged segments are TRBV21-1 and TRBJ2-7; the table's D call of TRBD1 was not tested on the DNA. TRBV21-1 is tagged as a pseudogene. The sample was blood, either unsorted or a sorted T cell fraction (not recorded which). The CDR3 reads as follows: CEQDFRYEQYF. The DNA sequence is as follows: TGTGAACAGGACTTCCGCTACGAGCAGTACTTC.